Below, 5 T cell receptor beta chains from the same sample are listed, as sequenced in a study of PD-1 blockade in classical Hodgkin lymphoma. Profiling relied on immunoSEQ multiplex PCR, and the TCRdb table lists in-frame clones only, not all of them. Among 20,000 to 25,000 clones listed, approximately 91% were seen once. Indicated time point: newly diagnosed, previously untreated cHL patient sample. Magnetic negative selection was used to purify CD4+ T cells from PBMCs that had been thawed. The specimen sequenced was CD4+ T cells from blood. Receptors were obtained from a human donor with classical Hodgkin lymphoma.

This chain uses TRBV9 with TRBJ2-2; D gene uncertain. Trimming stripped 0 bases from V and 2 bases from J, with 5 bases between. CDR1 is SGDLS and CDR2 is YYNGEE in the germline V gene. The CDR3 runs 14 residues. CDR3 protein: CASSVVPNTGELFF. CDR3 nucleotide sequence: TGTGCCAGCAGCGTAGTCCCCAACACCGGGGAGCTGTTTTTT.

The V and J genes are TRBV30 and TRBJ1-3; TRBD1 might be the D (5 bases). Germline V CDR1 and CDR2: GTSNPN, SVGIG (reference sequence). V lost 4 bases and J lost 7, with 8 bases in between. CDR3 size: 11 residues. The CDR3 DNA is TGTGCCTGGAAGGGGTGGAACACCATATATTTT. This gives the protein CAWKGWNTIYF.

This chain uses TRBV7-2 with TRBJ2-2; D remains ambiguous. This CDR3 has 13 residues. Germline CDR1 and CDR2: SGHTA and FQGNSA. V was shortened by 4 bases and J by 8 bases, with 11 bases between the two germline ends. The CDR3 spells CASSYSPAGELFF. In nucleotides, the CDR3 is TGTGCCAGCAGCTACTCCCCAGCTGGGGAGCTGTTTTTT.

This chain connects TRBV27 to TRBJ1-1; possible D gene TRBD1, 5 bases. CDR1 and CDR2 from the germline V gene are MNHEY and SMNVEV (reference sequence). V gave up 5 bases and J gave up 1 base, with 14 bases separating them. The CDR3 contains 15 residues. This CDR3 is CASSASRVENTEAFF. CDR3 coding DNA: TGTGCCAGCAGTGCTAGCAGGGTGGAGAACACTGAAGCTTTCTTT.

This rearrangement joins TRBV5-1 to TRBJ2-3; D remains unclear. Trimming pared 4 bases from V and 5 bases from J, leaving 11 bases between. Germline lookup yields CDR1 SGHRS and CDR2 YFSETQ. The CDR3 covers 13 residues. The CDR3 DNA follows: TGCGCCAGCAGCGCACGATGGGGAGATACGCAGTATTTT. Its protein product is CASSARWGDTQYF.